Shown below are 15 T cell receptor beta chains from a single sample sequenced in a study of CD8 T cells in Susac syndrome. Random hexamers were used to reverse transcribe about 0.45 to 1 ug of RNA. TCRdb processed the immunoSEQ multiplex PCR reads anew with MiXCR; each CDR3 protein has one entry. The table shows some 160,000 distinct CDR3 sequences, with about 92% occurring only once. Sequenced: CD4+ T cells from PBMCs. Receptors were obtained from a human donor in good health.

The genes are TRBV12-3 or TRBV12-4 and TRBJ2-7; D might be TRBD1 (5 bases). Trimming took off 6 bases at V and 4 bases at J, with 13 bases between the two ends. The CDR3 runs 13 residues. CDR3 in amino acids: CASRSRSGYEQYF. CDR3 bases: TGTGCCAGCAGATCGAGGTCAGGGTACGAGCAGTACTTC.

The V gene is TRBV3-1, the J gene TRBJ2-2, with no clear D. V was trimmed by 3 bases and J by 6 bases, leaving 5 bases between them. CDR3 length equals 12 residues. CDR1 is LGHDT, CDR2 YNNKEL, per germline (reference sequence). As DNA, the CDR3 is TGTGCCAGCAGCCATATGGCCGGGGAGCTGTTTTTT. Translated, it gives CASSHMAGELFF.

This clonotype came up a few times. This chain connects TRBV5-1 to TRBJ2-6; D ambiguous. V was shortened by 4 bases and J by 0 bases, with 8 bases between the two germline ends. Germline loops: CDR1 SGHRS, CDR2 YFSETQ. This CDR3 contains 15 residues. This CDR3 is CASSVIISGANVLTF. The CDR3 DNA follows: TGCGCCAGCAGCGTAATCATCTCTGGGGCCAACGTCCTGACTTTC.

The rearrangement joins TRBV20-1 to TRBJ2-5; D possibly corresponds to TRBD1 (6 bases). The germline gives CDR1 DFQATT, CDR2 SNEGSKA (reference sequence). Between the trimmed V and J ends, which lost 3 bases and 5 bases, there was a span of 13 bases. The CDR3 consists of 13 residues. CDR3: CSARMGALETQYF. The CDR3 DNA reads TGCAGTGCTAGGATGGGGGCGCTCGAGACCCAGTACTTC.

The chain joins TRBV30 to TRBJ2-5; weak D call: TRBD2 (5 bases). The germline gives CDR1 GTSNPN, CDR2 SVGIG (reference sequence). The CDR3 sequence is 15 residues long. V shed 0 bases and J shed 7 bases, with 18 bases lying between them. The CDR3 region is CAWSVSGKGPGTQYF. The CDR3 region has the DNA TGTGCCTGGAGTGTATCCGGGAAAGGCCCGGGGACCCAGTACTTC.

This clonotype was recorded a few times. The genes are TRBV5-6 and TRBJ1-2, with D perhaps matching TRBD1 (5 bases). CDR1 is SGHDT and CDR2 is YYEEEE in the germline V gene. The ends were cut back, 5 bases at V and 0 bases at J, with 8 bases in the middle. The CDR3 has 13 residues. CDR3 loop: CASRQGPNYGYTF. The CDR3 DNA reads as TGTGCCAGCAGGCAGGGACCTAACTATGGCTACACCTTC.

This rearrangement joins TRBV4-3 to TRBJ2-1, with TRBD1 identical over 8 bases. Trimming removed 1 base from V and 0 bases from J; junction bases left unmatched: 8. The CDR3 spans 18 residues. CDR1 LGHNA and CDR2 YSLEER come from the germline V gene. The CDR3 protein is CASSQGWDRYYSYNEQFF. DNA for the CDR3: TGCGCCAGCAGCCAAGGGTGGGACAGGTACTACTCCTACAATGAGCAGTTCTTC.

The chain is built from TRBV12-3 or TRBV12-4 and TRBJ2-1, with D possibly TRBD1 on 6 matching bases. Trimming removed 5 bases from V and 7 bases from J, with 18 bases in between. The CDR3 spans 15 residues. The CDR3 protein is CASSEPTGFRNEQFF. The CDR3 DNA is TGTGCCAGCAGTGAACCGACAGGATTTAGAAATGAGCAGTTCTTC.

This rearrangement joins TRBV2 to TRBJ1-2, with D unclear. The CDR3 consists of 14 residues. Trimming pared 3 bases from V and 1 base from J, leaving 9 bases between. The germline CDR1 and CDR2 sequences are SNHLY and FYNNEI. The CDR3 protein is CASSDGHSNYGYTF. The CDR3 DNA follows: TGTGCCAGCAGTGACGGGCACAGTAACTATGGCTACACCTTC. Full variable domain (outside the CDR3, taken from reference TRBV2 and TRBJ1-2): EPEVTQTPSHQVTQMGQEVILRCVPISNHLYFYWYRQILGQKVEFLVSFYNNEISEKSEIFDDQFSVERPDGSNFTLKIRSTKLEDSAMYFCASSDGHSNYGYTFGSGTRLTVV.

This clonotype was recorded once. The V gene is TRBV30, the J gene TRBJ1-5; D is unclear. In germline, CDR1 is GTSNPN, CDR2 SVGIG (reference sequence). The CDR3 consists of 13 residues. V lost 1 base and J 4 bases, leaving 8 bases between the germline ends. The CDR3 DNA is TGTGCCTGGAGTGAGGCAAATAATCAGCCCCAGCATTTT. Its translation is CAWSEANNQPQHF.

This chain uses TRBV20-1 with TRBJ2-1, with TRBD2 as a possible D gene (7 bases). CDR1 and CDR2 from the germline V gene are DFQATT and SNEGSKA (reference sequence). The V and J ends lost 6 bases and 0 bases respectively, with 12 bases between them. The CDR3 is made up of 14 amino acids. CDR3 sequence: CSAPRGPSYNEQFF. CDR3 bases: TGCAGTGCCCCGCGGGGGCCCTCCTACAATGAGCAGTTCTTC.

The sample holds a few counts of this clonotype. The gene calls are TRBV7-9 and TRBJ2-7; 8 bases are shared with TRBD1. J gave up 6 bases and V 5 bases, and 24 bases lay outside the gene matches. This CDR3 has 19 amino acids. CDR1 and CDR2 (germline): SEHNR, FQNEAQ (reference sequence). This chain's CDR3 is CASSPPFSNSGGLTSEQYF. The CDR3 coding sequence is TGTGCCAGCAGCCCTCCCTTTTCGAATTCAGGGGGCCTTACGAGCGAGCAGTACTTC.

This clonotype was counted a few times. This chain's CDR3 is CASSPGQGKQTQYF. The CDR3 coding sequence is TGCGCCAGCAGCCCTGGACAGGGGAAACAGACCCAGTACTTC. The rearrangement links TRBV5-1 to TRBJ2-5; 9 bases match TRBD1. The CDR3 runs 14 residues. CDR1 is SGHRS, CDR2 YFSETQ, per germline. J gave up 6 bases and V 4 bases, and 7 bases lay outside the gene matches.

The rearrangement uses TRBV7-9 and TRBJ1-5; 8 bases match TRBD1. The ends lost 5 bases at V and 3 bases at J; junction bases unmatched: 3. CDR3 size: 14 residues. Germline CDR1 and CDR2: SEHNR and FQNEAQ (reference sequence). CDR3 DNA: TGTGCCAGCAGCCCGGGACAGGACAATCAGCCCCAGCATTTT. This codes for CASSPGQDNQPQHF.

The chain is built from TRBV6-1 and TRBJ2-7; 14 nucleotides match TRBD2. After removal of 2 bases from V and 5 bases from J, the junction contained 5 bases not matched to a gene. The length of the CDR3 is 16 residues. The V gene's germline CDR1 is MNHNS and CDR2 SASEGT. The CDR3 nucleotides read TGTGCCAGCAGTGAACGACTAGCGGGAGGGCCCCACGAGCAGTACTTC. The encoded protein is CASSERLAGGPHEQYF.